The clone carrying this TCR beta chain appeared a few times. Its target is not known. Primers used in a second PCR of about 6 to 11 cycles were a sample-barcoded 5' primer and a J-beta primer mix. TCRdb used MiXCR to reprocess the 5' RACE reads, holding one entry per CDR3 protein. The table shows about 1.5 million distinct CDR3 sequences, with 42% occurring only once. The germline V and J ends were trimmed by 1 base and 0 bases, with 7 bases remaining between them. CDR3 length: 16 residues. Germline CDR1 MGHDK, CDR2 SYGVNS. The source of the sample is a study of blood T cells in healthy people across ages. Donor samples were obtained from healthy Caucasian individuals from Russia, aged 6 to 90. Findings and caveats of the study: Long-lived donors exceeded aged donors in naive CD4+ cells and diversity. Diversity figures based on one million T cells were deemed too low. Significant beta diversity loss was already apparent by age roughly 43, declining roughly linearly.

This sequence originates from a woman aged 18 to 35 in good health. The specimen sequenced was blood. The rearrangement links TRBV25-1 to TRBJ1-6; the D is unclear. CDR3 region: CASSESGSSYNSPLHF. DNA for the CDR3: TGTGCCAGCAGTGAATCCGGAAGCTCCTATAATTCACCCCTCCACTTT.